The subject of this entry is one T cell receptor beta chain. Its matching antigen is unknown. In the original processing: Per-sample TCR counts ranged from about 20,000 to 700,000, median approximately 98,000. TCRdb ran MiXCR on the RACE reads and lists one entry per CDR3 protein. TCRdb's processing, not the authors' own work, is the source of the V and J calls. The sample lists fewer than 400,000 distinct CDR3 sequences, around 7% occurring once. This sample was taken from a study of human T cells and chemical hapten exposure. For the study at large: Sensitization employed 2% DPC on about 2 cm by about 2 cm of upper inner arm skin. Study-wide points: Since the donors had alopecia, their immune response may not be the same as that of healthy people.

Time point meaning: patch test 1, 2 weeks after DPC sensitization. Treatment specified: therapeutic diphenylcyclopropenone sensitization with weekly scalp DPC. V was trimmed by 4 bases and J by 4 bases, leaving 11 bases between them. The germline V gene has CDR1 MNHEY and CDR2 SMNVEV (reference sequence). CDR3 length: 14 amino acids. Sequencing used whole blood, obtained in connection with sensitization to the hapten diphenylcyclopropenone (DPC). This sequence joins TRBV27 and TRBJ2-1, with D perhaps matching TRBD1 or TRBD2 (5 bases each). This clonotype was sampled from a woman aged 18-30 years with alopecia areata. Some clones in this sample may be carry-over from other donors' samples. This CDR3 reads CASSSWDQYNEQFF. The CDR3 DNA reads TGTGCCAGCAGTTCATGGGACCAATACAATGAGCAGTTCTTC.